This T cell receptor beta chain was retrieved from a study of blood T cell repertoires in COVID-19. At the level of the study: Acute and convalescent COVID-19 samples came from the United States, Italy and Spain.

The protocol was immunoSEQ multiplex PCR, while the TCRdb copy is restricted to in-frame clones and leaves out a portion. The table includes some 390,000 clones, roughly 90% detected once. The age range of participants was about 18 to 89 years, with residence in about two dozen US areas. Cohort 3 recovery required two negative PCRs, clearance, or symptom resolution. The germline gives CDR1 SGHAT, CDR2 FQNNGV. Trimming removed 5 bases from V and 0 bases from J; junction bases left unmatched: 12. This CDR3 is 19 amino acids long. This clonotype was obtained from a woman between 25 and 40 years old who had recovered from COVID-19. What was sequenced was PBMCs or T cells enriched from blood (not recorded which). The J gene is TRBJ2-1, the V gene TRBV11-2, with 11 bases fitting TRBD2. The CDR3 protein is CASSPQLAGVLSSYNEQFF. Written as DNA, the CDR3 is TGTGCCAGCAGCCCGCAACTAGCGGGAGTTCTGAGCTCCTACAATGAGCAGTTCTTC. Based on the CDR3 plus reference TRBV11-2 and TRBJ2-1, the full variable domain is EAGVAQSPRYKIIEKRQSVAFWCNPISGHATLYWYQQILGQGPKLLIQFQNNGVVDDSQLPKDRFSAERLKGVDSTLKIQPAKLEDSAVYLCASSPQLAGVLSSYNEQFFGPGTRLTVL.